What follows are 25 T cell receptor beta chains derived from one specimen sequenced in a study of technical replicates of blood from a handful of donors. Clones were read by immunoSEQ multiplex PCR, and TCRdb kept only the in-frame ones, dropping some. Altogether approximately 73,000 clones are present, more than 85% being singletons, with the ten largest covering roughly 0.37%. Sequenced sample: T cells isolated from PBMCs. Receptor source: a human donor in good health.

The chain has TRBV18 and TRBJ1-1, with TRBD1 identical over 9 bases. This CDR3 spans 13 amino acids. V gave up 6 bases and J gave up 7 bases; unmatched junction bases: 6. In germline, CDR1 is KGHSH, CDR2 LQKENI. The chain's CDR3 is CASSLQGADEAFF. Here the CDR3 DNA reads TGTGCCAGCTCGTTACAGGGGGCGGATGAAGCTTTCTTT.

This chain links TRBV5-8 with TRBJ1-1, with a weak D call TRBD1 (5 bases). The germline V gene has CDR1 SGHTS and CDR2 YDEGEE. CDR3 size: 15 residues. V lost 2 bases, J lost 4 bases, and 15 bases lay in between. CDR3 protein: CASSLIAGPSTEAFF. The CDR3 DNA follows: TGTGCCAGCAGCTTAATCGCAGGGCCCAGCACTGAAGCTTTCTTT.

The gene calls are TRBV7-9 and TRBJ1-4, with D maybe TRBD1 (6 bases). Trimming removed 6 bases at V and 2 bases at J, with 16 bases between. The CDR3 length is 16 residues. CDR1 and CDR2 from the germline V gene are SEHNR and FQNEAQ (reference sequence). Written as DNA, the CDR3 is TGTGCCAGCAGTTACAGGGTAGCTTCGACTAATGAAAAACTGTTTTTT. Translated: CASSYRVASTNEKLFF.

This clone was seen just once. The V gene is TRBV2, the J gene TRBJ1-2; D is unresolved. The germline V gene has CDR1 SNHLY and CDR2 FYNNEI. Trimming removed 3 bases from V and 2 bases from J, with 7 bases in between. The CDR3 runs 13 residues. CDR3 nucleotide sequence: TGTGCCAGCAGTGATTACGGGAACTATGGCTACACCTTC. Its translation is CASSDYGNYGYTF. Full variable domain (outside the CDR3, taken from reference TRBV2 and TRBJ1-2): EPEVTQTPSHQVTQMGQEVILRCVPISNHLYFYWYRQILGQKVEFLVSFYNNEISEKSEIFDDQFSVERPDGSNFTLKIRSTKLEDSAMYFCASSDYGNYGYTFGSGTRLTVV.

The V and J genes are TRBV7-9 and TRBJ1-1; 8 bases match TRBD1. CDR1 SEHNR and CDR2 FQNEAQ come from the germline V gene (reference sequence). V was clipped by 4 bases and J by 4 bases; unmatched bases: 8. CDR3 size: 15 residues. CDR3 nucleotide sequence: TGTGCCAGCAGCTCCACGACAGGGGAAGGCACTGAAGCTTTCTTT. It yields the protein CASSSTTGEGTEAFF.

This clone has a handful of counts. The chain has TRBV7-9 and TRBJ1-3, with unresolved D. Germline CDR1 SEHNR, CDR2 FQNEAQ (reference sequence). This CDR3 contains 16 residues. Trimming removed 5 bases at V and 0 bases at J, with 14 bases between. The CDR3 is CASSHGGQNSGNTIYF. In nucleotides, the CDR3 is TGTGCCAGCAGCCACGGAGGGCAAAACTCTGGAAACACCATATATTTT.

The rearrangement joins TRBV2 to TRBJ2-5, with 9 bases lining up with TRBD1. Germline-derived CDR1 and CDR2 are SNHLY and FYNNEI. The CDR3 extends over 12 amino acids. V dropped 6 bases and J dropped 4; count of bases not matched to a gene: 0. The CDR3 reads CASRQGAETQYF. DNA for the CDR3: TGTGCCAGCAGACAGGGGGCAGAGACCCAGTACTTC.

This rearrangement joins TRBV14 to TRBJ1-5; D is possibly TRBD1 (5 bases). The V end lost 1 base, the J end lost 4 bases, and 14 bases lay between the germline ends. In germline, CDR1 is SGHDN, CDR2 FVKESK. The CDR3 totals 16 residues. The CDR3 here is CASSQGTRVPNQPQHF. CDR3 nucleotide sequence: TGTGCCAGCAGCCAAGGAACCAGGGTCCCAAATCAGCCCCAGCATTTT.

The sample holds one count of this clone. Written as DNA, the CDR3 is TGTGCCAGCAGCAACCAGGGGGCACAGGGATACTCCTACGAGCAGTACTTC. This sequence encodes CASSNQGAQGYSYEQYF. The chain couples TRBV21-1 to TRBJ2-7; TRBD1 is the table's D call and was not checked against the DNA. TRBV21-1 is a pseudogene. The length of the CDR3 is 17 residues.

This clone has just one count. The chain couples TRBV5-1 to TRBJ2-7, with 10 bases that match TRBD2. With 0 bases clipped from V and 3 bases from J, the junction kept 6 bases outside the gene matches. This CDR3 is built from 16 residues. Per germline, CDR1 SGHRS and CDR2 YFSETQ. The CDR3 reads CASSLGSSGGVYEQYF. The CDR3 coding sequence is TGCGCCAGCAGCTTGGGGTCTAGCGGGGGAGTCTACGAGCAGTACTTC.

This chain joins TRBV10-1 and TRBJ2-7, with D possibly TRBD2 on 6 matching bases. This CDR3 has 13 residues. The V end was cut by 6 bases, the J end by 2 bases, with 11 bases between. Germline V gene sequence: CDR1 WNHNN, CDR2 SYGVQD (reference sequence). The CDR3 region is CASSGTPTYEQYF. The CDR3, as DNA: TGCGCCAGCAGCGGGACTCCTACCTACGAGCAGTACTTC.

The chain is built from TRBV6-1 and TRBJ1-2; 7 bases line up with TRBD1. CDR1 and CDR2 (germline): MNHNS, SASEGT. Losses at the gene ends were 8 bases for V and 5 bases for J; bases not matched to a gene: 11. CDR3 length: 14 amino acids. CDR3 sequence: CASPRDSGLYGYTF. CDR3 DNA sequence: TGTGCCAGCCCCCGGGACAGCGGATTATATGGCTACACCTTC.

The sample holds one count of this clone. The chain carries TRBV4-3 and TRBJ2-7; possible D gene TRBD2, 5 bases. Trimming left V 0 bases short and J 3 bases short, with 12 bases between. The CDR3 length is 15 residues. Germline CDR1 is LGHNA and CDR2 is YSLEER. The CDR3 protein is CASSQDRASRYEQYF. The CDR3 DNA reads TGCGCCAGCAGCCAAGATAGGGCTAGCCGCTACGAGCAGTACTTC.

In nucleotides, the CDR3 is TGTGCCAGCAGTGTTGACAGGGGTGGTCAGCCCCAGCATTTT. It translates to CASSVDRGGQPQHF. The chain recombines TRBV6-4 with TRBJ1-5; 8 bases line up with TRBD1. The germline V gene has CDR1 MRHNA and CDR2 SNTAGT. The CDR3 totals 14 residues. V was pared by 4 bases and J by 6 bases, with 5 bases of the junction left unmatched.

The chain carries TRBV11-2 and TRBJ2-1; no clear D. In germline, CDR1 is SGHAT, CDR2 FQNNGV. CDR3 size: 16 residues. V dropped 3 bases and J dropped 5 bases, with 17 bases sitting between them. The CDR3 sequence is CASSFEAALENNEQFF. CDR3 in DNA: TGTGCCAGCAGCTTCGAGGCGGCGTTAGAAAACAATGAGCAGTTCTTC. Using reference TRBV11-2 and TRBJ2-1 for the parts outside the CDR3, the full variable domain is EAGVAQSPRYKIIEKRQSVAFWCNPISGHATLYWYQQILGQGPKLLIQFQNNGVVDDSQLPKDRFSAERLKGVDSTLKIQPAKLEDSAVYLCASSFEAALENNEQFFGPGTRLTVL.

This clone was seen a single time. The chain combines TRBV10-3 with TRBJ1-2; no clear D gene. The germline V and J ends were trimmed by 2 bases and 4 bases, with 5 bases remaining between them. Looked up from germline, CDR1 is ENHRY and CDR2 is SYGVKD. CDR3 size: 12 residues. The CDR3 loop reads CAISEGSYGYTF. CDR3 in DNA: TGTGCCATCAGTGAGGGCAGCTATGGCTACACCTTC.

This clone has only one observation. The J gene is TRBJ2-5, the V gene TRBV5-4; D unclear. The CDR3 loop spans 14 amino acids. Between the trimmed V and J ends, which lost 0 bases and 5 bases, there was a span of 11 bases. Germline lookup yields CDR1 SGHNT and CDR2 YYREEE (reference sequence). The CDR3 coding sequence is TGTGCCAGCAGCTTGGATCCTAGTTTGGAGACCCAGTACTTC. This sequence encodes CASSLDPSLETQYF.

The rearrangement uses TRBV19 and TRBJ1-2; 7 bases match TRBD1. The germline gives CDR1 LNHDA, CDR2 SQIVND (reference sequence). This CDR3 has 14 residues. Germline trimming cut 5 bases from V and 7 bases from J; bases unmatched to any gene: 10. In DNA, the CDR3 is TGTGCCAGTAGTCCCGAAAGGACAGGCTCTGGCTACACCTTC. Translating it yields CASSPERTGSGYTF.

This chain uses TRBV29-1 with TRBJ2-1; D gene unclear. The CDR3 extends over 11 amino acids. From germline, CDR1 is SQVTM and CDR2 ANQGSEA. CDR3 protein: CSAEPMNEQFF. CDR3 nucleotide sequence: TGCAGTGCGGAGCCGATGAATGAGCAGTTCTTC.

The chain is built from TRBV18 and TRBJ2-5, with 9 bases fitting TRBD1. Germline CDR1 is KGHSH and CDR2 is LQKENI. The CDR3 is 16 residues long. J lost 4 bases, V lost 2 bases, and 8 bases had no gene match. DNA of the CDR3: TGTGCCAGCTCACCAACGACAGGGGGAGGTAGAGAGACCCAGTACTTC. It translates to CASSPTTGGGRETQYF. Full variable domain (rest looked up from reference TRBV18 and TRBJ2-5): NAGVMQNPRHLVRRRGQEARLRCSPMKGHSHVYWYRQLPEEGLKFMVYLQKENIIDESGMPKERFSAEFPKEGPSILRIQQVVRGDSAAYFCASSPTTGGGRETQYFGPGTRLLVL.

Here the CDR3 reads CASSQGGVDRRYGYTF. The DNA for the CDR3 is TGCGCCAGCAGCCAGGGCGGGGTGGATCGGCGATATGGCTACACCTTC. The V gene is TRBV4-3, the J gene TRBJ1-2; D is ambiguous. V was shortened by 3 bases and J by 5 bases, with 19 bases between the two germline ends. The CDR3 totals 16 residues. The germline V gene encodes CDR1 LGHNA and CDR2 YSLEER.

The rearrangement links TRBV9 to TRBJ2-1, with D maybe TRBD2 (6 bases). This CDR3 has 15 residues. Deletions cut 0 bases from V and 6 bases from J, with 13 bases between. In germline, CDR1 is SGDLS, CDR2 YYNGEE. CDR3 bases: TGTGCCAGCAGCGTAGAGGGAGTCGGGGGCAATGAGCAGTTCTTC. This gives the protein CASSVEGVGGNEQFF. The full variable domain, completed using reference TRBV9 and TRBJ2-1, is DSGVTQTPKHLITATGQRVTLRCSPRSGDLSVYWYQQSLDQGLQFLIQYYNGEERAKGNILERFSAQQFPDLHSELNLSSLELGDSALYFCASSVEGVGGNEQFFGPGTRLTVL.

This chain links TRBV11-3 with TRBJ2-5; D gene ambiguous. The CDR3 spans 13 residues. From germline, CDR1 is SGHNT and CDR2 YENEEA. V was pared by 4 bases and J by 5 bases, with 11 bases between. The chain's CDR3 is CASSSYAGETQYF. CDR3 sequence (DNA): TGTGCCAGCAGCTCCTATGCAGGCGAGACCCAGTACTTC. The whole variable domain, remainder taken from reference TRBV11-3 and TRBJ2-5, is EAGVVQSPRYKIIEKKQPVAFWCNPISGHNTLYWYLQNLGQGPELLIRYENEEAVDDSQLPKDRFSAERLKGVDSTLKIQPAELGDSAVYLCASSSYAGETQYFGPGTRLLVL.

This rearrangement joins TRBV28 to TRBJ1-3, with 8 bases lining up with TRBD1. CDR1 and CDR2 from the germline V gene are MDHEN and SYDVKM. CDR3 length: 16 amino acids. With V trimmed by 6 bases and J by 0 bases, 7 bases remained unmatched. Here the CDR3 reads CASRSDREDSGNTIYF. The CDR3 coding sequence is TGTGCCAGCAGATCGGACAGGGAAGACTCTGGAAACACCATATATTTT.

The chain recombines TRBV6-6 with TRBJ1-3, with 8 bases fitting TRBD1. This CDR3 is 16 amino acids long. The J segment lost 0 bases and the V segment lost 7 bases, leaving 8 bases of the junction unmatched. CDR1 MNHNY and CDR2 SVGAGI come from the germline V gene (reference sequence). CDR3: CASTLGQGYSGNTIYF. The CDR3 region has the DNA TGTGCCAGCACATTAGGACAGGGATACTCTGGAAACACCATATATTTT.